This TCR beta chain was observed in a study of a mutant IDH1 vaccine in newly diagnosed glioma. For the study at large: Treated patients were roughly 62% male, roughly 40% female, mean age around 40 years. In the visit schedule, V12 fell in week 35, while V13 fell in week 47.

The germline V gene encodes CDR1 SEHNR and CDR2 FQNEAQ (reference sequence). V trimming: 2 bases; J trimming: 4 bases; junction bases outside the gene matches: 7. The CDR3 contains 15 residues. This clone was counted a few times. Antigen specificity is unknown. Clones were read by immunoSEQ multiplex PCR, and TCRdb kept only the in-frame ones, dropping some. The sample lists around 44,000 clones; roughly 80% were seen once. Time point reported: week 35, safety follow-up. Vaccination used 300 ug of mutant IDH1 20-mer peptide per dose, with topical imiquimod. This TCR was recovered from a man between 35 and 55 years old with glioma. The chain employs TRBV7-9 and TRBJ2-7; 8 nucleotides agree with TRBD1. The sample here was PBMCs, taken from a glioma patient whose treatment included an IDH1 peptide vaccine. The CDR3 sequence: CASSLTQGADYEQYF. The CDR3 nucleotides read TGTGCCAGCAGCTTAACTCAGGGGGCGGATTACGAGCAGTACTTC. Full variable domain (remainder filled in from reference TRBV7-9 and TRBJ2-7): DTGVSQNPRHKITKRGQNVTFRCDPISEHNRLYWYRQTLGQGPEFLTYFQNEAQLEKSRLLSDRFSAERPKGSFSTLEIQRTEQGDSAMYLCASSLTQGADYEQYFGPGTRLTVT.